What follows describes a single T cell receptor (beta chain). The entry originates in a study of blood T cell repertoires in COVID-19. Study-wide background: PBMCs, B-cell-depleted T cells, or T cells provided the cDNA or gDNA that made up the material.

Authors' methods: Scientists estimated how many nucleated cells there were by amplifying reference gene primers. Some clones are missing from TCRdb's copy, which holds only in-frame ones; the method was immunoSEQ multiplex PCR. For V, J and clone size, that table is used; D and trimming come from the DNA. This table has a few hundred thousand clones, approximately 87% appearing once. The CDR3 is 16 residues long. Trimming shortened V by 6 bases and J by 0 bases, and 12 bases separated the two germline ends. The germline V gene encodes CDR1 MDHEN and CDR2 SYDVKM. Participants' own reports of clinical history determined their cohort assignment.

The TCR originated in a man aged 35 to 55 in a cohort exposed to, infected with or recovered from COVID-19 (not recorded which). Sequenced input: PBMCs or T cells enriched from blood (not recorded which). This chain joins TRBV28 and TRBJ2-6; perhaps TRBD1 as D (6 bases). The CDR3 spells CASSPGDNSGANVLTF. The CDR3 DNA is TGTGCCAGCAGCCCCGGGGACAACTCTGGGGCCAACGTCCTGACTTTC.